In its sample, the clone carrying this T cell receptor beta chain was seen a few times. No antigen is known for it. This specimen belongs to a study of vaccination and CD4 T cells after COVID-19. Study context: Sampling after COVID took place at a median of about 98 days (range 35 to 161) following diagnosis. At a median roughly 70 days (range 14 to 241) after dose two, post-vaccine samples were obtained.

The CDR3 is 12 amino acids. CDR1 and CDR2 (germline): LNHNV, YYDKDF (reference sequence). Unmatched junction bases numbered 3, after V lost 2 bases and J lost 9 bases. The Oncomine TCR Beta short-read assay sequenced DNA from cultured CD4+ T cells. In this case, cultured CD4+ T cells provided the extracted genomic DNA. Each CDR3 protein is one row after TCRdb ran MiXCR on the PCR reads. The table shows some 10,000 distinct CDR3 sequences, with 55% to 70% occurring only once. The treatment is: 10-day PBMC culture with coronavirus spike peptide pools or control peptides (ViraFEST assay). The culture of roughly 2 million PBMCs per well included approximately 10 IU/ml IL-2 and roughly 10 ug/ml peptide pools.

The V gene is TRBV15, the J gene TRBJ1-2; 7 bases fit TRBD1. The clonotype comes from a human donor who had recovered from COVID-19. Input material: CD4+ T cells from blood, cultured in vitro. The CDR3, as DNA: TGTGCCACCAGCAGATGGGACAGCAGCTACACCTTC. It is translated as CATSRWDSSYTF.